Each of the 13 T cell receptor beta chains below was sequenced from the same sample in a study of regulatory T cells in long-lasting Graves disease. Stated time point: newly diagnosed GD, antithyroid drugs for less than 3 months. RNA from PBMCs was the source of the TCR library. CDR3 regions were amplified by Arm-PCR using iRepertoire HTBI primers to build TCR beta libraries. MiXCR, run by TCRdb on the multiplex PCR reads, gives a single entry per CDR3 protein. The repertoire holds hundreds of thousands of distinct CDR3 sequences, with around 15% as singletons. Sequences were derived from peripheral blood mononuclear cells (PBMCs), sampled at new diagnosis, from a patient treated with antithyroid drugs. The receptors originated from a female donor with Graves disease.

This chain connects TRBV12-3 or TRBV12-4 to TRBJ1-1; no definite D call. V lost 5 bases, J lost 1 base, and 11 bases lay in between. The CDR3 extends over 14 amino acids. CDR3 amino acids: CASSHQRSNTEAFF. In DNA, the CDR3 is TGTGCCAGCAGTCACCAAAGGTCGAACACTGAAGCTTTCTTT.

This clonotype was observed at least ten times. The chain couples TRBV11-2 to TRBJ2-5, with D maybe TRBD2 (6 bases). CDR3 length: 15 amino acids. The germline V and J ends were trimmed by 4 bases and 7 bases, with 19 bases remaining between them. Germline values: CDR1 SGHAT, CDR2 FQNNGV. The CDR3 DNA is TGTGCCAGCAGCTCCCCCCGTATGTTTAGCGGGACCCAGTACTTC. It is translated as CASSSPRMFSGTQYF. Based on the CDR3 plus reference TRBV11-2 and TRBJ2-5, the full variable domain is EAGVAQSPRYKIIEKRQSVAFWCNPISGHATLYWYQQILGQGPKLLIQFQNNGVVDDSQLPKDRFSAERLKGVDSTLKIQPAKLEDSAVYLCASSSPRMFSGTQYFGPGTRLLVL.

This clonotype was counted at least ten times. The chain uses TRBV7-2 and TRBJ2-5, with unresolved D. Per the germline V gene, CDR1 is SGHTA and CDR2 is FQGNSA. The CDR3 runs to 15 residues. V lost 1 base and J lost 4, with 13 bases in between. CDR3 sequence (DNA): TGTGCCAGCAGCTTAGGTTGGAGCGTACGAGAGACCCAGTACTTC. It yields the protein CASSLGWSVRETQYF.

This clonotype was observed many times. The chain recombines TRBV7-2 with TRBJ2-7; D might be TRBD1 or TRBD2, each matching 5 bases. The CDR3 consists of 19 residues. Germline-derived CDR1 and CDR2 are SGHTA and FQGNSA. The V end lost 6 bases, the J end lost 0 bases, and 27 bases lay between the germline ends. The CDR3 nucleotides read TGTGCCAGCAGTCCCCATCAGCCAGGGTGGCGGGCAAGCTCCTACGAGCAGTACTTC. This translates into CASSPHQPGWRASSYEQYF.

This clonotype was observed a few times. This chain connects TRBV29-1 to TRBJ2-1, with TRBD2 as a possible D gene (5 bases). The CDR3 is made up of 13 amino acids. Trimming left V 6 bases short and J 0 bases short, with 9 bases between. CDR1 and CDR2 (germline): SQVTM, ANQGSEA. The CDR3 region is CSVTRDSYNEQFF. For the CDR3, the DNA is TGCAGCGTCACTAGAGACTCCTACAATGAGCAGTTCTTC.

To note about this clonotype: This could be a read error, since a much larger clone is one nucleotide away. This chain connects TRBV12-3 or TRBV12-4 to TRBJ2-1; D is undetermined. This CDR3 is built from 12 residues. V gave up 6 bases and J gave up 7 bases, with 10 bases separating them. This CDR3 is CASSPQSNEQFF. DNA for the CDR3: TGTGCCAGCAGCCCCCAGAGTAATGAGCAGTTCTTC.

In this sample, this clonotype turned up many times. The chain links TRBV11-2 to TRBJ2-3; 10 positions match TRBD2. Germline lookup yields CDR1 SGHAT and CDR2 FQNNGV. The J segment lost 7 bases and the V segment lost 5 bases, leaving 9 bases of the junction unmatched. There are 15 residues in the CDR3. The CDR3 DNA reads TGTGCCAGCAGCGGTCTCCGGACTAGCGGTAATACGCAGTATTTT. Encoded protein: CASSGLRTSGNTQYF.

This clonotype was found a few times. The chain joins TRBV4-1 to TRBJ2-3, with D possibly TRBD1 on 5 matching bases. The CDR3 loop spans 15 amino acids. The germline CDR1 and CDR2 sequences are MGHRA and YSYEKL. V was clipped by 3 bases and J by 4 bases, with 14 bases between them. For the CDR3, the DNA is TGCGCCAGCAGCCACCTAAGGGGCCGGGCAGATACGCAGTATTTT. It codes for CASSHLRGRADTQYF.

The J gene is TRBJ1-3, the V gene TRBV12-3 or TRBV12-4; TRBD1 agrees at 9 bases. The CDR3 loop spans 14 amino acids. Trimming took 11 bases from V and 5 from J; bases not matched to a gene: 10. In nucleotides, the CDR3 is TGTGCCTATACTAACAGGGGGCCAAGAAACACCATATATTTT. Translated: CAYTNRGPRNTIYF.

This clonotype showed up many times. The gene calls are TRBV30 and TRBJ1-5; 9 bases map to TRBD1. The germline CDR1 and CDR2 sequences are GTSNPN and SVGIG (reference sequence). This CDR3 region has 14 residues. V dropped 2 bases and J dropped 3; count of bases not matched to a gene: 2. The CDR3 DNA follows: TGTGCCTGGAGTAGGACAGGGGCCAATCAGCCCCAGCATTTT. This codes for CAWSRTGANQPQHF.

This clonotype was observed many times. The CDR3 bases are TGCAGTGCCTCTAGCGGGAGGGGATACAATGAGCAGTTCTTC. Its translation is CSASSGRGYNEQFF. The V gene is TRBV20-1, the J gene TRBJ2-1, with TRBD2 matching over 12 bases. CDR1 is DFQATT, CDR2 SNEGSKA, per germline (reference sequence). The CDR3 loop spans 14 amino acids. The J segment lost 4 bases and the V segment lost 6 bases, leaving 4 bases of the junction unmatched.

This clonotype was seen more than once but under ten times. CDR3 sequence (DNA): TGCGCCAGCAGTGAGGGGGACCGGGTTCAGGCTACGCAGTATTTT. Its protein product is CASSEGDRVQATQYF. The rearrangement joins TRBV10-2 to TRBJ2-3, with D perhaps being TRBD1 or TRBD2 (5 bases each). Germline CDR1 reads WSHSY; CDR2 reads SAAADI. The CDR3 consists of 15 residues. Trimming cost V 2 bases and J 8 bases, with 17 bases left between them.

In its sample, this clonotype was seen a few times. The genes are TRBV5-4 and TRBJ2-5; D is unclear. Germline values: CDR1 SGHNT, CDR2 YYREEE (reference sequence). Between the trimmed V and J ends, which lost 3 bases and 3 bases, there was a span of 9 bases. The CDR3 consists of 13 residues. The chain's CDR3 is CASSSSPEETQYF. The CDR3 region has the DNA TGTGCCAGCAGCTCCTCTCCCGAAGAGACCCAGTACTTC.